These T cell receptor beta chains were read from a single sample in a study of T-cell reconstitution after alpha-beta-depleted transplantation in children. TCRdb reprocessed the PCR reads with MiXCR, giving one entry per CDR3 protein. The repertoire consists of about 610,000 distinct CDR3 sequences, with 27% occurring once and the leading ten covering 35% to 40%. The starting material was PBMCs, obtained before TCRalphabeta/CD19-depleted stem cell transplant. Receptors were obtained from a boy younger than two with Wiskott-Aldrich syndrome, due to receive a stem cell transplant. Each CDR3 is given with its conserved first and last residue. The D gene is left open where the match is weak. Size tells how often a clone was seen (once, few, many) or the class of an expanded clone, and some rows leave it out.

DNA	CDR3	V	J	size	D
TGCGCCAGCTCAGAGGGCGTAAGCTCCTACAATGAGCAGTTCTTC	CASSEGVSSYNEQFF	TRBV5-1	TRBJ2-1	few	.
TGTGCCAGCAGCGCCGGGACACATCAGCCCCAGCATTTT	CASSAGTHQPQHF	TRBV5-5	TRBJ1-5	.	.
TGTGCCAGCAGTTTGGGGACAGGGGAGACCCAGTACTTC	CASSLGTGETQYF	TRBV5-1	TRBJ2-5	many	TRBD1
TGTGCCAGCAGCTTACGGGACAGGGATAATTCACCCCTCCACTTT	CASSLRDRDNSPLHF	TRBV7-2	TRBJ1-6	.	TRBD1
TGCAGTGCTAGAGATGGAGACACCATATATTTT	CSARDGDTIYF	TRBV20-1	TRBJ1-3	few	.
TGTGCCATCAGTGAGATCCCGGGGGCTAACTATGGCTACACCTTC	CAISEIPGANYGYTF	TRBV10-3	TRBJ1-2	.	.
TGTGCCAGCAGTGAACTAGCCAATGAGCAGTTCTTC	CASSELANEQFF	TRBV2	TRBJ2-1	few	.
TGTGCCAGCAGCTCTGGAGGTTTTGGAAACACCATATATTTT	CASSSGGFGNTIYF	TRBV5-5	TRBJ1-3	.	.
TGTGCCAGCACCCTAGGGACAGGTAGAAGCTATGGCTACACCTTC	CASTLGTGRSYGYTF	TRBV12-3/TRBV12-4	TRBJ1-2	.	TRBD1
TGTGCCAGCAGGGCCACGAACACCATATATTTT	CASRATNTIYF	TRBV28	TRBJ1-3	few	.
TGTGCCAGCAGCCAACCATCGGACGGACAAGAGACCCAGTACTTC	CASSQPSDGQETQYF	TRBV4-2	TRBJ2-5	.	.
TGTGCCAGCAGCGTGTCCAGGACTAAAAACAATGAGCAGTTCTTC	CASSVSRTKNNEQFF	TRBV9	TRBJ2-1	.	.
TGTGCCAGCAGTCCCGGGGGAGCGGGGAACAATGAGCAGTTCTTC	CASSPGGAGNNEQFF	TRBV12-3/TRBV12-4	TRBJ2-1	few	TRBD2
TGTGCCAGCAGTCCGAGGGCGCCCCAAGGGACTGAAGCTTTCTTT	CASSPRAPQGTEAFF	TRBV28	TRBJ1-1	few	.
TGTGCCAGCGGCCCGCCGACAGGAGGCAGGGGCATCTATGGCTACACCTTC	CASGPPTGGRGIYGYTF	TRBV7-2	TRBJ1-2	.	.
TGTGCCAGCAGTAATCTTAGCTCCTACAATGAGCAGTTCTTC	CASSNLSSYNEQFF	TRBV12-3/TRBV12-4	TRBJ2-1	few	.
TGCGCCAGCAGCTTGGCCGAGGGCCGAGGAGATACGCAGTATTTT	CASSLAEGRGDTQYF	TRBV5-1	TRBJ2-3	few	.
TGTGCCAGCAGCTTGCTCGGCAGGGTCGTCTACGAGCAGTACTTC	CASSLLGRVVYEQYF	TRBV5-5	TRBJ2-7	many	.
TGTGCCAGCAGTTACGACAGGGCTGGGGCCAACGTCCTGACTTTC	CASSYDRAGANVLTF	TRBV7-6	TRBJ2-6	.	TRBD1
TGTGCCAGCAGCTTACTTCGCGAAAGCTCCTACAATGAGCAGTTCTTC	CASSLLRESSYNEQFF	TRBV7-8	TRBJ2-1	.	.
TGCAGTGCGAGGACTAGCGGGAGACAGCCCCTAGTCGGAGTTACGCAGTATTTT	CSARTSGRQPLVGVTQYF	TRBV20-1	TRBJ2-3	few	TRBD2
TGCAGTGCTAGTGGGGGGACTAGCGTCAATGAGCAGTTCTTC	CSASGGTSVNEQFF	TRBV20-1	TRBJ2-1	.	TRBD2
TGTGCCAGCAGTGCCCAGGGGGCTCTATCCTACGAGCAGTACTTC	CASSAQGALSYEQYF	TRBV12-3/TRBV12-4	TRBJ2-7	.	TRBD1
TGCAGTGCTAGAACTGATACGGGACTAGTGAGGGGGGAGCTGTTTTTT	CSARTDTGLVRGELFF	TRBV20-1	TRBJ2-2	few	TRBD2
TGCGCCAGCAGCACTAGCGGGAGGGCCCTCGAGACCCAGTACTTC	CASSTSGRALETQYF	TRBV5-1	TRBJ2-5	.	TRBD2
TGTGCCACCAGCAATACCTGGCATCGTACGCAGTATTTT	CATSNTWHRTQYF	TRBV15	TRBJ2-3	.	.
TGTGCCATCAGTGAGTCTGGGGGCCAAGAGACCCAGTACTTC	CAISESGGQETQYF	TRBV10-3	TRBJ2-5	.	.
TGTGCCAGCAGCTTGAGGACTAGCGGGATCTACGAGCAGTACTTC	CASSLRTSGIYEQYF	TRBV11-2	TRBJ2-7	.	TRBD2
TGTGCCAGCAGCCCTGGGGGAACAGGGAACACTGAAGCTTTCTTT	CASSPGGTGNTEAFF	TRBV7-3	TRBJ1-1	.	.
TGCGCCAGCAGCTTCTCTTTGACTAGCGGGAGCAGGGAAATTTTAGAGACCCAGTACTTC	CASSFSLTSGSREILETQYF	TRBV5-1	TRBJ2-5	.	TRBD2
TGTGCCACCAGCAGAAGACTAGCGGGGGCTAGCACAGATACGCAGTATTTT	CATSRRLAGASTDTQYF	TRBV15	TRBJ2-3	few	TRBD2
TGCAGTGCTAGAGCGGCGGGTAAAGTCCAAGAGACCCAGTACTTC	CSARAAGKVQETQYF	TRBV20-1	TRBJ2-5	once	.
TGCGCCAGCAGCCAACCGACGGCGGGGGACTCACCCCTCCACTTT	CASSQPTAGDSPLHF	TRBV4-1	TRBJ1-6	.	.
TGCAGTGCTAGAGATGACTGGGAGGGCCCTGAAGCTTTCTTT	CSARDDWEGPEAFF	TRBV20-1	TRBJ1-1	few	.
TGTGCCAGCAGCCCGAGACCGGGAGGTGAAAAACTGTTTTTT	CASSPRPGGEKLFF	TRBV3-1	TRBJ1-4	.	.
TGCAGTGCTAGAGATTGGGGGTCGGGACAGGGGGCGGTTCAGCCCCAGCATTTT	CSARDWGSGQGAVQPQHF	TRBV20-1	TRBJ1-5	.	TRBD1
TGTGCCAGCAGCCCCACCGGGACTGGACCGATTCTGAGCTCCTACAATGAGCAGTTCTTC	CASSPTGTGPILSSYNEQFF	TRBV4-2	TRBJ2-1	few	.
TGCGCCAGCAGCTTAATGACAGACTACAATGAGCAGTTCTTC	CASSLMTDYNEQFF	TRBV5-1	TRBJ2-1	.	.
TGCAGTGCTTCCAAGGGGGCTAATGAAAAACTGTTTTTT	CSASKGANEKLFF	TRBV20-1	TRBJ1-4	.	.
TGTGCCAGCAGTCCGGGACAGGGGAAAGAGACCCAGTACTTC	CASSPGQGKETQYF	TRBV5-1	TRBJ2-5	many	TRBD1
TGTGCCATCAGCCGGGGACTAGCGCGAGCCTACGAGCAGTACTTC	CAISRGLARAYEQYF	TRBV10-3	TRBJ2-7	once	TRBD2
TGCGCCAGCAGCTTGGGGACAGCCTTCTCTGGAAACACCATATATTTT	CASSLGTAFSGNTIYF	TRBV5-1	TRBJ1-3	.	.
TGTGCCAGCAGCTTTAGCGGGAGAGTCCCCGGGGAGCTGTTTTTT	CASSFSGRVPGELFF	TRBV5-5	TRBJ2-2	.	TRBD2
TGTGCCAGCAGCTTAACCAGCGATCCTAGCACAGATACGCAGTATTTT	CASSLTSDPSTDTQYF	TRBV7-3	TRBJ2-3	.	.
TGTGCCAGCAGTTACGCTGGGACTAGCGGATTCTACAATGAGCAGTTCTTC	CASSYAGTSGFYNEQFF	TRBV6-2/TRBV6-3	TRBJ2-1	.	TRBD2
TGCGCCAGCAGCCAAGAACCACCAGGGACTAGCGGGAGAAATACGCAGTTTTTT	CASSQEPPGTSGRNTQFF	TRBV4-1	TRBJ2-3	.	TRBD2
TGTGCCACCAGTGACTATAGGACTAGCGGGAGCTTAACAGATACGCAGTATTTT	CATSDYRTSGSLTDTQYF	TRBV24-1	TRBJ2-3	.	TRBD2
TGTGCCAGCAGTCCGGGACTAGATCAAGATACGCAGTATTTC	CASSPGLDQDTQYF	TRBV12-3/TRBV12-4	TRBJ2-3	.	TRBD2
TGTGCCAGCAGTTCCCGTTCCTACGAGCAGTACTTC	CASSSRSYEQYF	TRBV28	TRBJ2-7	many	.
TGCAGTGCCTCCATTCTCGGCAGCACAGATACGCAGTATTTT	CSASILGSTDTQYF	TRBV20-1	TRBJ2-3	.	.
TGCAGTGCTAGAGCAGGCGGGAGGGCCTTTTCTGTAAATGAGCAGTTCTTC	CSARAGGRAFSVNEQFF	TRBV20-1	TRBJ2-1	.	TRBD2
TGTGCCAGCAGCTTGTACCAAACAGGGGGTTATGGCTACACCTTC	CASSLYQTGGYGYTF	TRBV5-4	TRBJ1-2	.	TRBD1
TGTGCCACCAGTGTTTTCACGAGCGGGGAGCAGTTCTTC	CATSVFTSGEQFF	TRBV24-1	TRBJ2-1	few	.
TGCGCCAGCAACCAACCGACAGGGGTCGGGGCCAACGTCCTGACTTTC	CASNQPTGVGANVLTF	TRBV5-1	TRBJ2-6	.	TRBD1
TGTGCCAGTAAATTCATCCTGGAAGGAGCTTTCTTT	CASKFILEGAFF	TRBV6-1	TRBJ1-1	.	.
TGTGCCAGCAGTTTATTAGTGGAGGGGGGGCACAATGAGCAGTTCTTC	CASSLLVEGGHNEQFF	TRBV28	TRBJ2-1	.	.
TGTGCCAGCAGTCTACTAGCGGGAGCAGGGGAGACCCAGTACTTC	CASSLLAGAGETQYF	TRBV12-3/TRBV12-4	TRBJ2-5	few	TRBD2
TGCAGTGCTAGAGATCAGGCGGGAGGCCCCTACAATGAGCAGTTCTTC	CSARDQAGGPYNEQFF	TRBV20-1	TRBJ2-1	.	TRBD2
TGTGCCAGCAGTTTCTCAGGGTTACCCGGGGAGCTGTTTTTT	CASSFSGLPGELFF	TRBV12-3/TRBV12-4	TRBJ2-2	.	.